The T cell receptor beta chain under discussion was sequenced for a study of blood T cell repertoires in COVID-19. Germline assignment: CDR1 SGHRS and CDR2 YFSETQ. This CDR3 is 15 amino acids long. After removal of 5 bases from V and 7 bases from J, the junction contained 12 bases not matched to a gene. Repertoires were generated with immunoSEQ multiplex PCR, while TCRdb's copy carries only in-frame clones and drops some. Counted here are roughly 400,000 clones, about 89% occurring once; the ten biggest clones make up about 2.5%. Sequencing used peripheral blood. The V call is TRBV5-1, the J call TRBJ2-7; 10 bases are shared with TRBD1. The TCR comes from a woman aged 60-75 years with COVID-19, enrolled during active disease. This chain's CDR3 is CASRPTGQGFEEQYF. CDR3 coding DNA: TGCGCCAGCAGGCCTACGGGACAGGGGTTTGAAGAGCAGTACTTC.